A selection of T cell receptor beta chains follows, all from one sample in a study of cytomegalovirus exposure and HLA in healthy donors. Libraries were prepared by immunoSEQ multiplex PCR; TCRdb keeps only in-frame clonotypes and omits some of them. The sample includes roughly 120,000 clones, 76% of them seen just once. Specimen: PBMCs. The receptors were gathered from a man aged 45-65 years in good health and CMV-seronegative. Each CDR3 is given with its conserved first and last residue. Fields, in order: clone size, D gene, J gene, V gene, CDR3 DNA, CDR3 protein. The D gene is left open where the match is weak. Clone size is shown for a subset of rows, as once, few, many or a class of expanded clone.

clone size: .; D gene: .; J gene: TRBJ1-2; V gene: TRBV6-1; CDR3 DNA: TGTGCCAGCAGTGAGGGCTCCAATAAGGGCTACACCTTC; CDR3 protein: CASSEGSNKGYTF
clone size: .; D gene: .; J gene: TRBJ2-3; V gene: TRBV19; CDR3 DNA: TGTGCCAGTAGTATAGGGCCGGGATCAGATACGCAGTATTTT; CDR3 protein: CASSIGPGSDTQYF
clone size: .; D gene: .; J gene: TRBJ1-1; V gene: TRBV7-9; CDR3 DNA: TGTGCCAGCAGTACACACTACCCGAACACTGAAGCTTTCTTT; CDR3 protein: CASSTHYPNTEAFF
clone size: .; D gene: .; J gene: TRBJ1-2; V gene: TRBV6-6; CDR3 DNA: TGTGCCAGCAGTTACACGCGTACAGGGAATGGCTACACCTTC; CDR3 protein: CASSYTRTGNGYTF
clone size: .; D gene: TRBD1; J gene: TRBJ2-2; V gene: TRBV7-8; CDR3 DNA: TGTGCCAGCAGCTTAGTCCGGGACAGGAGTCCCAACACCGGGGAGCTGTTTTTT; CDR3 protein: CASSLVRDRSPNTGELFF
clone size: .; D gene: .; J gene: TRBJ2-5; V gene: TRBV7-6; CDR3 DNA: TGTGCCAGCAGTTCCCCGGGGAAAGAGACCCAGTACTTC; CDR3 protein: CASSSPGKETQYF
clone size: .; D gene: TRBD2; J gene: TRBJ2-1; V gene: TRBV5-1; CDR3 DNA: TGCGCCAGCAGCTTGAGCGGGGGGGCCAATGAGCAGTTCTTC; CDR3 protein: CASSLSGGANEQFF
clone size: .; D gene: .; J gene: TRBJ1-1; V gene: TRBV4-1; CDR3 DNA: TGCGCCAGCAGCCCGGGAGGCACAGGGTTGAACACTGAAGCTTTCTTT; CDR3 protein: CASSPGGTGLNTEAFF
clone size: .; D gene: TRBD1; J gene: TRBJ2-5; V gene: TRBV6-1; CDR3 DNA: TGTGCCAGCAGCCTAACAGGGGTCGAGACCCAGTACTTC; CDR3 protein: CASSLTGVETQYF
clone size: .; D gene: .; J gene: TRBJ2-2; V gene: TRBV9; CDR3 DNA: TGTGCCAGCAGCGGACACAAGTACACCGGGGAGCTGTTTTTT; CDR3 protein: CASSGHKYTGELFF
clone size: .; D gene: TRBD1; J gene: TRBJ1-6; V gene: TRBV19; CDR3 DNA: TGTGCCAGTAACATGGGACAGGGGGGCCCTAATTCACCCCTCCACTTT; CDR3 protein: CASNMGQGGPNSPLHF
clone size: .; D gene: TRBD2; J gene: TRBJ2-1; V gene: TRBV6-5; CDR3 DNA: TGTGCCAGCAGTTACTCTCCGGGAGGCCCGCCCAATGAGCAGTTCTTC; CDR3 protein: CASSYSPGGPPNEQFF
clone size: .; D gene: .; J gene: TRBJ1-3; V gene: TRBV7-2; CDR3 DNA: TGTGCCAGCAGCTTAGACTGGTCTGGAAACACCATATATTTT; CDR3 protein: CASSLDWSGNTIYF
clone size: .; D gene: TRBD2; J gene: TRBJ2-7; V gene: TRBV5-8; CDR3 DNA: TGTGCCAGCAGCGACGGCGTGGGGGGAGGGGACGAGCAGTACTTC; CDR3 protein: CASSDGVGGGDEQYF
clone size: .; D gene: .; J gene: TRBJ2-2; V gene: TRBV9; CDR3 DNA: TGTGCCAGCACCTTAAGTGGAGCGGAGCTGTTTTTT; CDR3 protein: CASTLSGAELFF
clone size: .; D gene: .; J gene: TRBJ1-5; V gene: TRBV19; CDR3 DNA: TGTGCCAGTAGTATTTCTAACAGGGCGTTTGAGCCCCAGCATTTT; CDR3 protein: CASSISNRAFEPQHF
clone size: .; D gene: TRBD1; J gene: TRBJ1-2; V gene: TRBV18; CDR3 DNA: TGTGCCAGCTCACCACTGGACAGGAGTTTTGGCTACACCTTC; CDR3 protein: CASSPLDRSFGYTF
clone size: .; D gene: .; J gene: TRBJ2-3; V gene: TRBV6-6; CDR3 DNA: TGTGCCAGCAGTTACGAGAGAATGAAAACCAGGGATACGCAGTATTTT; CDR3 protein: CASSYERMKTRDTQYF
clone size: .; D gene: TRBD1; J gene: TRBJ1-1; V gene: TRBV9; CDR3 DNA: TGTGCCAGCAGTCGGACAGGGGCGACTGAAGCTTTCTTT; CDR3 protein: CASSRTGATEAFF
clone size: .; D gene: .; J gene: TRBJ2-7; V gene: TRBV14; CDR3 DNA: TGTGCCAGCAGCCAAGTCCAGGGAGGAGAGCAGTACTTC; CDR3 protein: CASSQVQGGEQYF
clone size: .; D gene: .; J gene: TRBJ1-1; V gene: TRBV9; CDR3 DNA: TGTGCCAGCAGCGCCCCTTTGGGGGAGGGGAACACTGAAGCTTTCTTT; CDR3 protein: CASSAPLGEGNTEAFF
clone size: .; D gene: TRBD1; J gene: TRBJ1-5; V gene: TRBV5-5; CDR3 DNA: TGTGCCAGCAGCCTCCTTCCCAGGGGGCGCGGGGGCGAAGGCCAGCATTTT; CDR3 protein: CASSLLPRGRGGEGQHF
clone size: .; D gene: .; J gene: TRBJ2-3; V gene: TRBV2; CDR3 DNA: TGTGCCAGCCGAACTAGTTGGAGCGTCACAGATACGCAGTATTTT; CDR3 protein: CASRTSWSVTDTQYF
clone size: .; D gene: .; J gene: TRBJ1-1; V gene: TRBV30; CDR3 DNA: TGTGCCTGGCATGACTGGATGGCTTTCTTT; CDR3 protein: CAWHDWMAFF
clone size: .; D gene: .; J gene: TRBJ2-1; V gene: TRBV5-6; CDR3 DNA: TGTGCCAGCAGCCCAACGAGGGGGGAGCAGTTCTTC; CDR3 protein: CASSPTRGEQFF
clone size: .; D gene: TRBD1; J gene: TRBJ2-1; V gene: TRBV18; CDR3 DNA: TGTGCCAGCTCACCACCAGGCAGGGGGCTCTCCTACAATGAGCAGTTCTTC; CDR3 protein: CASSPPGRGLSYNEQFF
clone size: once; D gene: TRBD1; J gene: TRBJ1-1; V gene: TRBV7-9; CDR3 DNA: TGTGCCAGCAGCCAGACAGGGGAGAGGCACACTGAAGCTTTCTTT; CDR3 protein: CASSQTGERHTEAFF
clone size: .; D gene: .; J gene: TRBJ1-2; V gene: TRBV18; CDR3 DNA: TGTGCCAGCTCTCAAGACGGAGGGTCGGACTATGGCTACACCTTC; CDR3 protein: CASSQDGGSDYGYTF
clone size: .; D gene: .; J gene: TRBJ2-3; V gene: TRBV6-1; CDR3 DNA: TGTGCCTCTCGGACAGAGCCTAATTTAAGAGATACGCAGTATTTT; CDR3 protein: CASRTEPNLRDTQYF
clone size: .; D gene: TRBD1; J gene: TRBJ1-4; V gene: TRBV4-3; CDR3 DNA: TGCGCCAGCAGCCAAGCGCCGTGGAGGGGGCCAACTAATGAAAAACTGTTTTTT; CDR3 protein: CASSQAPWRGPTNEKLFF
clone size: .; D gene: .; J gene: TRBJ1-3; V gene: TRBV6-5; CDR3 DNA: TGTGCCAGCAGCCCAACGAGTGGAAACACCATATATTTT; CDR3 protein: CASSPTSGNTIYF
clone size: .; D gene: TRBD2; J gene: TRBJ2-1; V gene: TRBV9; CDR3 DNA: TGTGCCAGCAGCGCGGGACTAGCGGGGGGGCCAGATGAGCAGTTCTTC; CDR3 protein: CASSAGLAGGPDEQFF
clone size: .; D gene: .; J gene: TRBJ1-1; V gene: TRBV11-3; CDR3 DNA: TGTGCCAGCAGCCTTAGTAGGAACACTGAAGCTTTCTTT; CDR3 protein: CASSLSRNTEAFF
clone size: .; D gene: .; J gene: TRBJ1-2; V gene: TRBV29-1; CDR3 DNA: TGCAGCGTAGCCCAGGGGAGTGTTGGCTACACCTTC; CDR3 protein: CSVAQGSVGYTF
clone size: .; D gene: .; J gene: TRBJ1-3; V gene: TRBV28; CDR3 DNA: TGTGCCAGCAGTTTAGATGGACAGAGCTCTGGAAACACCATATATTTT; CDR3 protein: CASSLDGQSSGNTIYF
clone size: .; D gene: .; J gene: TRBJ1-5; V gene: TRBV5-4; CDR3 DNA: TGTGCCAGCAGCTTGGAGACAGGAAGTCAGCCCCAGCATTTT; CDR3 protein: CASSLETGSQPQHF
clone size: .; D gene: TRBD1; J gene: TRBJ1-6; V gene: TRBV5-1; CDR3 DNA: TGCGCCAGCAGCAGGGGACAGGGAAGTACTAATTCACCCCTCCACTTT; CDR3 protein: CASSRGQGSTNSPLHF
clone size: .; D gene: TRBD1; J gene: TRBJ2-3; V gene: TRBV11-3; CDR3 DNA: TGTGCCAGCAGCTCGGACGGGGGGACAGGGACAGATACGCAGTATTTT; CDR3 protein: CASSSDGGTGTDTQYF
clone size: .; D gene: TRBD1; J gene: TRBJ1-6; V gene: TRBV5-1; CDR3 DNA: TGCGCCAGCAGCAACGGGACAGTTAATTCACCCCTCCACTTT; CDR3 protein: CASSNGTVNSPLHF
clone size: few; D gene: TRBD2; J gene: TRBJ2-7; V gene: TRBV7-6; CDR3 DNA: TGTGCCAGCAGCGCCCCGGGACTAGCGGGGCGAATTGAGCAGTACTTC; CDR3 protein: CASSAPGLAGRIEQYF
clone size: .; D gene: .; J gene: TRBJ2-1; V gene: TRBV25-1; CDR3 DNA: TGTGCCAGCACCTCGGGGTGGACCTACAATGAGCAGTTCTTC; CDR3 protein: CASTSGWTYNEQFF
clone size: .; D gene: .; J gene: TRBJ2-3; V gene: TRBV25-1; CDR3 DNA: TGTGCCAGCAGTGCGGGGACAGATACGCAGTATTTT; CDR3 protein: CASSAGTDTQYF
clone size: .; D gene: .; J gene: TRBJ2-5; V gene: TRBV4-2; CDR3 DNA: TGTGCCAGCAGCGGGGGCGGGGGCTACCAAGAGACCCAGTACTTC; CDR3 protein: CASSGGGGYQETQYF
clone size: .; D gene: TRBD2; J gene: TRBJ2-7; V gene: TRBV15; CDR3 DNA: TGTGCCACCAGCGGGAACGGGAGGGGGGGCTCCTACGAGCAGTACTTC; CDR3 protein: CATSGNGRGGSYEQYF
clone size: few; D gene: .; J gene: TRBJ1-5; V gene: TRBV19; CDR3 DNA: TGTGCCAGTAGTAAAACCAGGGAAAGCAATCAGCCCCAGCATTTT; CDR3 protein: CASSKTRESNQPQHF
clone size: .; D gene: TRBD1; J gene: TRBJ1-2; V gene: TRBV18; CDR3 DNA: TGTGCCAGCTCGCCAGGACCCGGGACAGGGTATAGCTATGGCTACACCTTC; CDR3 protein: CASSPGPGTGYSYGYTF
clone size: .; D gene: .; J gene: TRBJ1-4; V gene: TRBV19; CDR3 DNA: TGTGCCAGTAGTATAACAGCTGCAACTAATGAAAAACTGTTTTTT; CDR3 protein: CASSITAATNEKLFF
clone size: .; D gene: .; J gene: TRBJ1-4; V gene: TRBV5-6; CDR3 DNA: TGTGCCAGCAGCCCTGAGGGATATCGGCCTAATGAAAAACTGTTTTTT; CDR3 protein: CASSPEGYRPNEKLFF
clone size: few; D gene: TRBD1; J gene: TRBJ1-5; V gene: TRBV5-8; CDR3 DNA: TGTGCCAGCAGCTTGCGGGACAGGGCACAGCCCCAGCATTTT; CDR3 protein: CASSLRDRAQPQHF
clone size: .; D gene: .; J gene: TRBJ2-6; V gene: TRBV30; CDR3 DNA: TGTGCCTGGGGCCAATCCGGGGCCAACGTCCTGACTTTC; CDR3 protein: CAWGQSGANVLTF
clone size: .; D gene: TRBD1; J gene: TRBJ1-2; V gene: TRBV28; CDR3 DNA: TGTGCCAGCAGTTTAGTAAGGACAGGGGGCGTATATGGCTACACCTTC; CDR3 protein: CASSLVRTGGVYGYTF